This T cell receptor (beta chain) was sequenced during a study of blood T cell repertoires in COVID-19. The wider study: There were acute and convalescent COVID-19 samples, and they came from the United States, Italy and Spain.

The germline V gene encodes CDR1 LNHNV and CDR2 YYDKDF (reference sequence). V trimming: 0 bases; J trimming: 3 bases; junction bases outside the gene matches: 8. The CDR3 length is 19 residues. TCRdb's copy holds only in-frame clones and misses some; the assay was immunoSEQ multiplex PCR. The profile covers 60,000 to 65,000 clones, with approximately 80% appearing a single time and less than 6.5% taken by the ten largest. This chain uses TRBV15 with TRBJ2-3; 14 bases are a match to TRBD2. The sequence came from a woman aged 55-70 years with acute or convalescent COVID-19. The sample comprised peripheral blood. The CDR3 bases are TGTGCCACCAGCAGAGACCTTAGGACTAGCGGGGGGTGGACAGATACGCAGTATTTT. It translates to CATSRDLRTSGGWTDTQYF.